These 18 T cell receptor beta chains share one sample of origin, sequenced in a study of blood T cell repertoires in COVID-19. This table comes from immunoSEQ multiplex PCR, and its TCRdb copy is limited to in-frame clones, with some not included. The data contain some 74,000 clones, 60% to 80% of them singletons. The sample comprised peripheral blood. Receptor source: a man aged 70-80 years with active or convalescent COVID-19.

This chain uses TRBV28 with TRBJ1-5; D remains ambiguous. Between the trimmed V and J ends, which lost 5 bases and 2 bases, there was a span of 10 bases. CDR3 length: 14 amino acids. The germline V gene encodes CDR1 MDHEN and CDR2 SYDVKM. CDR3 nucleotides: TGTGCCAGCAGTATAGGGAGCCGCAATCAGCCCCAGCATTTT. It codes for CASSIGSRNQPQHF.

Regarding this clone: The junction departs from germline at one end; a sequencing error may be responsible. The J gene is TRBJ2-5, the V gene TRBV7-7; 11 bases are shared with TRBD1. The CDR3 is made up of 15 amino acids. Per germline, CDR1 SSHAT and CDR2 FNYEAQ (reference sequence). The chain's CDR3 is CASSPGQGGQETQYF. CDR3 in DNA: TGTGCTAGCAGCCCGGGACAGGGGGGACAAGAGACCCAGTACTTC.

The chain carries TRBV7-2 and TRBJ1-3, with 9 bases that match TRBD1. The J segment lost 3 bases and the V segment lost 2 bases, leaving 2 bases of the junction unmatched. Germline V lookup: CDR1 SGHTA, CDR2 FQGNSA. The CDR3 contains 15 residues. CDR3 amino acids: CASSLQTGGGNTIYF. The CDR3 nucleotides read TGTGCCAGCAGCTTACAGACAGGGGGTGGAAACACCATATATTTT. Together with reference TRBV7-2 and TRBJ1-3, the CDR3 gives the full variable domain: GAGVSQSPSNKVTEKGKDVELRCDPISGHTALYWYRQSLGQGLEFLIYFQGNSAPDKSGLPSDRFSAERTGGSVSTLTIQRTQQEDSAVYLCASSLQTGGGNTIYFGEGSWLTVV.

The gene calls are TRBV2 and TRBJ1-4, with 12 bases fitting TRBD1. Germline V CDR1 and CDR2: SNHLY, FYNNEI. The CDR3 consists of 15 residues. V shed 7 bases and J 2 bases; nucleotides not matched to a gene: 2. The CDR3 here is CASKGQGATNEKLFF. In DNA, the CDR3 is TGTGCCAGCAAGGGACAGGGGGCCACTAATGAAAAACTGTTTTTT.

This clone was detected a few times. J is TRBJ2-4 and V is TRBV4-1, with D possibly TRBD2 on 6 matching bases. The CDR3 has 13 amino acids. Germline CDR1 and CDR2: MGHRA and YSYEKL. V lost 0 bases, J lost 11 bases, and 11 bases lay in between. The CDR3 sequence: CASSQDLRDVQYF. CDR3 nucleotide sequence: TGCGCCAGCAGCCAAGATCTGCGGGACGTTCAGTACTTC.

A remark on this clone: One end of the junction is discordant with germline, which a read error may explain. Other DNA variants within this sample encode the same CDR3. The chain carries TRBV7-3 and TRBJ2-2, with TRBD2 matching over 11 bases. CDR3 size: 17 residues. Per germline, CDR1 SGHTA and CDR2 FQGTGA. Here the CDR3 reads CASSQLAGGPGTGELFF. CDR3 nucleotides: TGCGCCAGCAGCCAATTAGCGGGGGGGCCCGGCACCGGGGAGCTGTTTTTT.

The rearrangement joins TRBV10-3 to TRBJ1-5; D unclear. The CDR3 covers 13 residues. Germline V lookup: CDR1 ENHRY, CDR2 SYGVKD. The V and J ends lost 3 bases and 9 bases respectively, with 12 bases between them. As DNA, the CDR3 is TGTGCCATCAGTGATTCAGGCGGGTGGCCCCAGCATTTT. Translating it yields CAISDSGGWPQHF.

The gene calls are TRBV2 and TRBJ2-5; no definite D call. The CDR3 has 13 amino acids. Germline lookup yields CDR1 SNHLY and CDR2 FYNNEI. Deletions cut 6 bases from V and 2 bases from J, with 10 bases between. The CDR3, as DNA: TGTGCCAGCAGACTGATGTGGCAAGAGACCCAGTACTTC. Its protein is CASRLMWQETQYF. The variable domain in full, with the rest retrieved from reference TRBV2 and TRBJ2-5, is EPEVTQTPSHQVTQMGQEVILRCVPISNHLYFYWYRQILGQKVEFLVSFYNNEISEKSEIFDDQFSVERPDGSNFTLKIRSTKLEDSAMYFCASRLMWQETQYFGPGTRLLVL.

The chain recombines TRBV28 with TRBJ1-2; 7 bases align to TRBD1. With V trimmed by 4 bases and J by 5 bases, 10 bases remained unmatched. The CDR3 spans 15 residues. Germline values: CDR1 MDHEN, CDR2 SYDVKM. The CDR3 is CASSSSATGRYGYTF. The CDR3 nucleotides read TGTGCCAGCAGTTCTTCAGCGACAGGGCGGTATGGCTACACCTTC.

This chain joins TRBV9 and TRBJ1-2, with D perhaps matching TRBD1 (6 bases). Trimming removed 4 bases at V and 3 bases at J, with 10 bases between. This CDR3 has 13 residues. Germline CDR1 and CDR2: SGDLS and YYNGEE. The CDR3 reads CASSNRVDYGYTF. CDR3 nucleotides: TGTGCCAGCAGCAACAGGGTGGACTATGGCTACACCTTC. The entire variable domain, with the rest obtained from reference TRBV9 and TRBJ1-2, is as follows: DSGVTQTPKHLITATGQRVTLRCSPRSGDLSVYWYQQSLDQGLQFLIQYYNGEERAKGNILERFSAQQFPDLHSELNLSSLELGDSALYFCASSNRVDYGYTFGSGTRLTVV.

The rearrangement uses TRBV3-1 (or the pseudogene TRBV3-2) and TRBJ1-6; D gene ambiguous. Deletions cut 0 bases from V and 7 bases from J, with 10 bases between. Germline lookup yields CDR1 LGHDT and CDR2 YNNKEL (reference sequence). The CDR3 is 15 residues long. The chain's CDR3 is CASSQDGRGNSPLHF. The DNA for the CDR3 is TGTGCCAGCAGCCAAGACGGCAGAGGGAATTCACCCCTCCACTTT.

The rearrangement joins TRBV5-1 to TRBJ2-1; possible D gene TRBD1, 6 bases. The germline CDR1 and CDR2 sequences are SGHRS and YFSETQ. V lost 6 bases and J 4 bases, leaving 14 bases between the germline ends. There are 14 residues in the CDR3. CDR3 sequence reads: CASNSGTHYNEQFF. The CDR3, as DNA: TGCGCCAGCAACTCCGGGACACATTACAATGAGCAGTTCTTC.

V gene TRBV10-1 combines with J gene TRBJ2-3; no reliable D call. Germline CDR1 is WNHNN and CDR2 is SYGVQD (reference sequence). V dropped 0 bases and J dropped 4 bases, with 8 bases sitting between them. The CDR3 covers 14 residues. The CDR3 DNA is TGCGCCAGCAGTGAGTCAGTCGGGTCAGATACGCAGTATTTT. It translates to CASSESVGSDTQYF.

The CDR3 loop reads CATSDPRQGVETQYF. The CDR3 nucleotides read TGTGCCACCAGTGATCCCCGACAGGGGGTAGAGACCCAGTACTTC. This rearrangement joins TRBV24-1 to TRBJ2-5, with 9 bases fitting TRBD1. This CDR3 has 15 residues. Trimming removed 3 bases from V and 4 bases from J; junction bases left unmatched: 5. Germline assignment: CDR1 KGHDR and CDR2 SFDVKD.

This chain's CDR3 is CASSSLPGGVTRSNQPQHF. In DNA, the CDR3 is TGTGCCAGCAGCTCACTCCCCGGGGGGGTGACTCGGAGCAATCAGCCCCAGCATTTT. The V gene is TRBV7-8, the J gene TRBJ1-5, with a possible D match to TRBD1 (5 bases). The CDR3 covers 19 residues. V shed 4 bases and J shed 1 base, with 23 bases lying between them. Per the germline V gene, CDR1 is SGHVS and CDR2 is FQNEAQ.

The chain employs TRBV27 and TRBJ1-2; 7 bases fit TRBD1. The V segment lost 6 bases and the J segment 4 bases; nucleotides outside the gene matches: 11. The CDR3 is made up of 15 amino acids. Germline CDR1 is MNHEY and CDR2 is SMNVEV (reference sequence). The CDR3 reads CASRADRHIIYGYTF. CDR3 coding DNA: TGTGCCAGCAGGGCGGACAGGCACATTATCTATGGCTACACCTTC.

V gene TRBV7-9 combines with J gene TRBJ1-3, with D unresolved. V was clipped by 1 base and J by 0 bases, with 4 bases between them. Germline CDR1 is SEHNR and CDR2 is FQNEAQ (reference sequence). This CDR3 has 14 residues. The CDR3 DNA sequence: TGTGCCAGCAGCTTAGTGTACTCTGGAAACACCATATATTTT. Translated: CASSLVYSGNTIYF.

V usage is TRBV6-5 and J usage is TRBJ1-6, with 9 nucleotides matching TRBD1. The CDR3 runs to 15 residues. V shed 5 bases and J 4 bases; nucleotides not matched to a gene: 3. CDR1 is MNHEY and CDR2 is SVGAGI in the germline V gene. The CDR3 sequence is CASSPGQGYNSPLHF. The CDR3 nucleotides read TGTGCCAGCAGTCCCGGACAGGGGTATAATTCACCCCTCCACTTT.